This TCR beta chain was captured in a study of T cell responses to AZD1222 COVID-19 vaccine. Study-wide results and caveats: Rises in breadth and depth of Spike-specific TCRs came after two AZD1222 doses. Donors were mostly white British, more females; clonal diversity possibly underestimated.

In regard to this clone: Antigen specificity is unknown.

Data came from immunoSEQ multiplex PCR; TCRdb stores just in-frame clones and leaves some out. This table holds about 200,000 clones, roughly 92% found once. Germline CDR1 and CDR2: SGDLS and YYNGEE. Trimming took 0 bases from V and 2 from J, leaving 10 bases between them. The CDR3 is 15 residues long. The receptor comes from an adult who received the AZD1222 COVID-19 vaccine. The material sequenced was peripheral blood, taken 28 days after the second AZD1222 dose. J is TRBJ2-3 and V is TRBV9; unclear D gene. The CDR3 coding sequence is TGTGCCAGCAGCGTAGGGGTAGCAAACACAGATACGCAGTATTTT. It is translated as CASSVGVANTDTQYF. Using reference TRBV9 and TRBJ2-3 for the parts outside the CDR3, the full variable domain is DSGVTQTPKHLITATGQRVTLRCSPRSGDLSVYWYQQSLDQGLQFLIQYYNGEERAKGNILERFSAQQFPDLHSELNLSSLELGDSALYFCASSVGVANTDTQYFGPGTRLTVL.